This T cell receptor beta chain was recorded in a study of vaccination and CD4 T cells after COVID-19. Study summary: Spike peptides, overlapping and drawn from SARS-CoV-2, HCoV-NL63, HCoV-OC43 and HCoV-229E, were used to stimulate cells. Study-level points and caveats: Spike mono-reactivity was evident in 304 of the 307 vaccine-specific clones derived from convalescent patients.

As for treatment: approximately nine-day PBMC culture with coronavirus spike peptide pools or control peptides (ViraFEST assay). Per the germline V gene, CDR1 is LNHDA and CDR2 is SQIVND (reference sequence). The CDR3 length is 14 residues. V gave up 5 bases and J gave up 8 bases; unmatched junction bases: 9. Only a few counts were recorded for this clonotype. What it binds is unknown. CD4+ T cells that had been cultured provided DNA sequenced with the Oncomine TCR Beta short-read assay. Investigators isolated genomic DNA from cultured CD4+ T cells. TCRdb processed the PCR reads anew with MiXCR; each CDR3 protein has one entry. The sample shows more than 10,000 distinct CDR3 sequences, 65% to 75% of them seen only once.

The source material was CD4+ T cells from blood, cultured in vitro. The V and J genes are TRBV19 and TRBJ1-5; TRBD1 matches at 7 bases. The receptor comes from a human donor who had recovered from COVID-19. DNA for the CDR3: TGTGCCAGTAGTGCTCTGACAGGGTTCGAGCCCCAGCATTTT. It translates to CASSALTGFEPQHF. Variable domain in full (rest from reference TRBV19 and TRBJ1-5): DGGITQSPKYLFRKEGQNVTLSCEQNLNHDAMYWYRQDPGQGLRLIYYSQIVNDFQKGDIAEGYSVSREKKESFPLTVTSAQKNPTAFYLCASSALTGFEPQHFGDGTRLSIL.